This T cell receptor beta chain was sequenced in a study of T cell responses to AZD1222 COVID-19 vaccine (dated by TCRdb to the early 2020s). With regard to the full study: TCR sequencing was performed for 230 to 250 trial participants, of whom around 200 were given two doses of AZD1222 and around 26 were given two doses of MenACWY control vaccine. Trial participants were enrolled by age into subgroups of 18-55, 56-69 and 70-plus years, and about 150, 27 and 61 TCR-sequenced participants, respectively, were included in these subgroups. The paper's findings and limits, for the study overall: Conclusions about previously exposed vaccinees are limited because only a handful of AZD1222 recipients were SARS-CoV-2 seropositive at baseline. Reportedly, close to half of the unique spike-specific TCRs recognized epitopes lying outside the regions that are mutated in the B.1.351 and B.1.1.7 variants. After two AZD1222 doses, spike-specific TCR breadth and depth were significantly higher than at day 0 and than in MenACWY recipients. Participants were mostly white British, with more females than males. The authors suggested clonal diversity may have been underestimated. Because no samples from the day 14 peak response were available, repertoires could be characterized only after the peak T cell response. The vaccine-associated CD4 TCRs covered the entire spike protein, and the dominant responses fell in regions 160-218 and 743-854. In the small 56-69-year group, the increase in depth fell short of significance, most likely because of low power.

Here V drops 5 bases and J drops 3 bases, and the junction holds 14 bases not matched to any gene. The CDR3 holds 18 amino acids from the cysteine to the phenylalanine. The read is trimmed to its CDR3 DNA, 54 bases read in frame from base 1. The germline V gene yields ENHRY for CDR1 and SYGVKD for CDR2. A remark on this clone: Its recognized antigen is unknown. The input lacks base qualities; no much larger clone sits a single base away.

Sample time point, as interpreted from the label and publication: about 28 days (+/-7) after the second vaccine dose. AZD1222 recipients with second doses at about 4 weeks or about 12 weeks were pooled, because spike-specific TCR depth and breadth did not differ between schedules. Vaccinee samples were obtained from the UK trials COV001 and COV002, which included a single-blind randomized controlled phase 2/3 trial of AZD1222 (ChAdOx1 nCoV-19) in healthy adults. For TCRbeta chain sequencing, PBMC samples from trial participants were taken at day 0 and at day 28 after the second dose. The CDR3 regions of human TCRbeta chains were analyzed by immunosequencing. From the authors' description of their analysis: Repertoire TCRs were matched against a reference library of SARS-CoV-2-specific TCRs generated with the MIRA antigen-specificity platform. Breadth was defined as the fraction of unique TCRs that were SARS-CoV-2-associated, and depth was defined as the fraction of total T cells that were SARS-CoV-2-associated. Using the MIRA data, every spike-specific TCR was mapped to the spike region that the TCR reacted to and assigned to either a CD4 or a CD8 class. Log10-transformed breadth and depth values were compared by one-way ANOVA with Sidak's multiple comparisons tests. Drawn from immuneACCESS, this table holds only the in-frame rearrangements with V and J called that TCRdb kept. Clones are partly lost; checked studies trace under half to an unresolved V gene and leave the rest unexplained. V, J and clone size reflect that table, while D and trimming were determined from the DNA. The sample table contains roughly 80,000 clones; only one count was recorded for roughly 89% of them. The ten largest clones add up to approximately 10% of the sample.

The source of this sequence is an adult who received the AZD1222 COVID-19 vaccine. The chain couples TRBV10-3 to TRBJ1-2, with 11 bases in between that match TRBD1. The sequences come from peripheral blood, collected 28 days after the second AZD1222 dose. The CDR3 protein is CAISYQMGTGGVDYGYTF. The nucleotide sequence reads as follows: TGTGCCATCAGTTACCAAATGGGGACAGGGGGAGTTGACTATGGCTACACCTTC.